These 31 T cell receptor beta chains were sequenced from one sample in a study of PD-1 blockade in mismatch repair-deficient tumors. Stated time point: identical approximately nine-day culture without peptide (control). Profiling relied on immunoSEQ multiplex PCR, and the TCRdb table lists in-frame clones only, not all of them. This sample has more than 13,000 clones, with approximately 84% found just once. Their antigens remain unidentified. The source material was cells cultured in vitro, sampled from a patient treated with pembrolizumab. Receptors originate from an adult with mismatch repair-deficient cancer.

The V gene is TRBV6-5, the J gene TRBJ2-7; TRBD1 might be the D (5 bases). Trimming pared 1 base from V and 1 base from J, leaving 11 bases between. CDR3 length equals 15 residues. CDR1 is MNHEY, CDR2 SVGAGI, per germline. The CDR3 loop is CASSYYPQGSYEQYF. The CDR3 DNA follows: TGTGCCAGCAGTTACTACCCCCAGGGTTCCTACGAGCAGTACTTC.

This sequence joins TRBV2 and TRBJ2-1; D not certain. Trimming took off 8 bases at V and 2 bases at J, with 13 bases between the two ends. This CDR3 is 14 amino acids long. CDR1 is SNHLY and CDR2 is FYNNEI in the germline V gene. The CDR3 DNA reads TGTGCCAGCCAATTTCGGATCACCTACAATGAGCAGTTCTTC. Translated: CASQFRITYNEQFF.

The chain recombines TRBV4-1 with TRBJ2-3, with D possibly called TRBD1 or TRBD2 (5 bases each). CDR1 is MGHRA and CDR2 is YSYEKL in the germline V gene. CDR3 size: 15 residues. V lost 0 bases and J lost 3, with 10 bases in between. CDR3 bases: TGCGCCAGCAGCCAAGAGGGACGGAGTACAGATACGCAGTATTTT. As protein: CASSQEGRSTDTQYF.

The table lists this clone with a count of one. V gene TRBV15 combines with J gene TRBJ1-1; tentative D call: TRBD1 (6 bases). Trimming pared 5 bases from V and 4 bases from J, leaving 17 bases between. Germline V lookup: CDR1 LNHNV, CDR2 YYDKDF (reference sequence). This CDR3 contains 15 residues. CDR3 coding DNA: TGTGCCACCAGCGTACCAGGGGTTGGGGGCACTGAAGCTTTCTTT. This codes for CATSVPGVGGTEAFF.

The chain recombines TRBV10-2 with TRBJ1-5; 7 nucleotides match TRBD1. This CDR3 contains 14 residues. CDR1 and CDR2 (germline): WSHSY, SAAADI. The V and J ends lost 7 bases and 3 bases, in that order; junction bases with no gene match: 6. The CDR3 protein is CASMGDSSNQPQHF. DNA of the CDR3: TGCGCCAGCATGGGGGACAGTTCCAATCAGCCCCAGCATTTT.

The chain uses TRBV7-9 and TRBJ2-1; D not certain. Germline V lookup: CDR1 SEHNR, CDR2 FQNEAQ (reference sequence). The CDR3 is made up of 13 amino acids. Trimming pared 3 bases from V and 7 bases from J, leaving 10 bases between. The CDR3 here is CASSFPNGNEQFF. The CDR3 coding sequence is TGTGCCAGCAGCTTCCCGAATGGGAATGAGCAGTTCTTC.

This clone was counted a few times. The chain joins TRBV19 to TRBJ2-2; 8 nucleotides align to TRBD2. Germline V lookup: CDR1 LNHDA, CDR2 SQIVND (reference sequence). Trimming removed 7 bases from V and 5 bases from J; junction bases left unmatched: 9. This CDR3 is built from 15 residues. The CDR3 spells CASTRLAGQTGELFF. The CDR3 DNA reads as TGTGCCAGTACCCGGCTAGCGGGCCAGACCGGGGAGCTGTTTTTT.

The chain is built from TRBV19 and TRBJ2-7, with 8 bases fitting TRBD1. This CDR3 has 15 amino acids. V lost 10 bases to trimming and J lost 7 bases; unmatched junction nucleotides: 18. Germline lookup yields CDR1 LNHDA and CDR2 SQIVND (reference sequence). The CDR3 nucleotides read TGTGCCACTAGCCACTCCCCGGACAGGGTTGGTGAGCAGTACTTC. Its translation: CATSHSPDRVGEQYF.

This rearrangement joins TRBV11-3 to TRBJ1-5; D unresolved. Germline V lookup: CDR1 SGHNT, CDR2 YENEEA. CDR3 size: 14 residues. V dropped 1 base and J dropped 3 bases, with 7 bases sitting between them. The CDR3 DNA is TGTGCCAGCAGCTTAGCCGGAAACAATCAGCCCCAGCATTTT. This encodes CASSLAGNNQPQHF. Based on the CDR3 plus reference TRBV11-3 and TRBJ1-5, the full variable domain is EAGVVQSPRYKIIEKKQPVAFWCNPISGHNTLYWYLQNLGQGPELLIRYENEEAVDDSQLPKDRFSAERLKGVDSTLKIQPAELGDSAVYLCASSLAGNNQPQHFGDGTRLSIL.

J is TRBJ2-1 and V is TRBV5-1, with TRBD2 matching over 10 bases. V trimming: 4 bases; J trimming: 9 bases; junction bases outside the gene matches: 13. From germline, CDR1 is SGHRS and CDR2 YFSETQ. The CDR3 is 16 residues long. The CDR3 is CASSLPGLAGVSEQFF. The CDR3 DNA reads as TGCGCCAGCAGCCTCCCGGGGCTAGCGGGAGTAAGTGAGCAGTTCTTC. Filled out from reference TRBV5-1 and TRBJ2-1, the complete variable domain reads KAGVTQTPRYLIKTRGQQVTLSCSPISGHRSVSWYQQTPGQGLQFLFEYFSETQRNKGNFPGRFSGRQFSNSRSEMNVSTLELGDSALYLCASSLPGLAGVSEQFFGPGTRLTVL.

Only a few counts were recorded for this clone. The V and J genes are TRBV2 and TRBJ2-7; possibly TRBD1 or TRBD2 for D (5 bases each). The CDR3 extends over 13 amino acids. Deletions cut 7 bases from V and 3 bases from J, with 13 bases between. The V gene's germline CDR1 is SNHLY and CDR2 FYNNEI. The CDR3 DNA sequence: TGTGCCAGCAAACGGGACGTAAACTACGAGCAGTACTTC. Translation: CASKRDVNYEQYF.

The V and J genes are TRBV2 and TRBJ2-7, with 8 bases fitting TRBD2. V shed 7 bases and J 3 bases; nucleotides not matched to a gene: 5. This CDR3 has 13 amino acids. Per the germline V gene, CDR1 is SNHLY and CDR2 is FYNNEI. As DNA, the CDR3 is TGTGCCAGCATATCGGGGGGGGTCTACGAGCAGTACTTC. Protein product: CASISGGVYEQYF. The whole variable domain, filled in from reference TRBV2 and TRBJ2-7, reads EPEVTQTPSHQVTQMGQEVILRCVPISNHLYFYWYRQILGQKVEFLVSFYNNEISEKSEIFDDQFSVERPDGSNFTLKIRSTKLEDSAMYFCASISGGVYEQYFGPGTRLTVT.

The chain is built from TRBV19 and TRBJ2-7; 8 bases line up with TRBD1. Unmatched junction bases numbered 14, after V lost 10 bases and J lost 12 bases. The CDR3 runs 12 residues. Germline assignment: CDR1 LNHDA and CDR2 SQIVND (reference sequence). The CDR3 reads CATRGFQGAPYF. The CDR3 nucleotides are TGTGCCACTAGGGGATTTCAGGGGGCCCCGTACTTC.

The chain's CDR3 is CASSLRWDASINEQYF. The CDR3 coding sequence is TGTGCCAGCAGCTTAAGATGGGACGCGAGTATCAACGAGCAGTACTTC. The chain joins TRBV7-9 to TRBJ2-7; D tentatively fits TRBD1 or TRBD2 (5 bases each). The CDR3 has 16 amino acids. Germline-derived CDR1 and CDR2 are SEHNR and FQNEAQ (reference sequence). Trimming stripped 2 bases from V and 5 bases from J, with 19 bases between.

The sample holds one count of this clone. The rearrangement links TRBV7-6 to TRBJ1-2, with 8 bases fitting TRBD1. V shed 8 bases, J shed 6 bases, and the junction held 2 bases outside the gene matches. Germline loops: CDR1 SGHVS, CDR2 FNYEAQ. The CDR3 is made up of 11 amino acids. Written as DNA, the CDR3 is TGTGCCAGCTTGACAGGGGATGGCTACACCTTC. This gives the protein CASLTGDGYTF.

For this clone: A junction end diverges from the germline sequence, so it may reflect a read error. The rearrangement links TRBV30 to TRBJ2-2, with D possibly TRBD2 on 5 matching bases. CDR1 is GTSNPN and CDR2 is SVGIG in the germline V gene (reference sequence). This CDR3 contains 15 residues. CDR3 nucleotides: TGTGCCTGGAGTGTACTTCTCGGGAACGCCGGGGAGCTGTTTTTT. Translation gives CAWSVLLGNAGELFF.

This clone is classed as medium-sized (0.01 to 0.1%). The CDR3 bases are TGTGCCAGAAGCCACTACGAGCAGTACTTC. Translation: CARSHYEQYF. This chain uses TRBV5-3 with TRBJ2-7; D is ambiguous. TRBV5-3 is placed among ORFs of uncertain function. The CDR3 loop spans 10 amino acids. Trimming stripped 4 bases from V and 3 bases from J, with 2 bases between.

This clone has a single count. The chain has TRBV2 and TRBJ2-2; no reliable D call. Trimming removed 2 bases at V and 6 bases at J, with 10 bases between. The CDR3 is 14 amino acids. In germline, CDR1 is SNHLY, CDR2 FYNNEI. In nucleotides, the CDR3 is TGTGCCAGCAGTGAAAATGGGTTACCCGGGGAGCTGTTTTTT. Translating gives CASSENGLPGELFF.

The V gene is TRBV19, the J gene TRBJ1-1; D remains unclear. Between the trimmed V and J ends, which lost 6 bases and 6 bases, there was a span of 14 bases. There are 13 residues in the CDR3. Germline CDR1 reads LNHDA; CDR2 reads SQIVND (reference sequence). CDR3 protein: CASRVQWRAEAFF. DNA for the CDR3: TGTGCCAGTAGGGTACAGTGGAGGGCTGAAGCTTTCTTT.

This rearrangement joins TRBV28 to TRBJ1-5; no firm D call. The CDR3 has 12 residues. The germline V and J ends were trimmed by 5 bases and 7 bases, with 9 bases remaining between them. Germline values: CDR1 MDHEN, CDR2 SYDVKM. CDR3 bases: TGTGCCAGCAGTGTCGCCGGGCAGCCCCAGCATTTT. Translation: CASSVAGQPQHF.

The chain employs TRBV11-2 and TRBJ1-1, with a tentative D call TRBD1 (5 bases). V was clipped by 0 bases and J by 7 bases, with 12 bases between them. The germline V gene encodes CDR1 SGHAT and CDR2 FQNNGV. The CDR3 sequence is 14 residues long. The CDR3 loop reads CASSLDSGGIEAFF. The DNA for the CDR3 is TGTGCCAGCAGCTTAGACAGCGGGGGTATTGAAGCTTTCTTT. Using reference TRBV11-2 and TRBJ1-1 for the parts outside the CDR3, the full variable domain is EAGVAQSPRYKIIEKRQSVAFWCNPISGHATLYWYQQILGQGPKLLIQFQNNGVVDDSQLPKDRFSAERLKGVDSTLKIQPAKLEDSAVYLCASSLDSGGIEAFFGQGTRLTVV.

The chain carries TRBV7-2 and TRBJ2-2; possibly TRBD2 for D (5 bases). The CDR3 spans 16 residues. Germline V gives CDR1 SGHTA, CDR2 FQGNSA. Trimming left V 3 bases short and J 0 bases short, with 11 bases between. CDR3 nucleotides: TGTGCCAGCAGCTTGTTGGGCGGGCCGAACACCGGGGAGCTGTTTTTT. The encoded protein is CASSLLGGPNTGELFF.

This chain links TRBV5-1 with TRBJ2-3; 7 positions agree with TRBD2. This CDR3 spans 16 amino acids. V lost 2 bases and J lost 2; bases outside the gene matches: 8. CDR1 and CDR2 (germline): SGHRS, YFSETQ. The CDR3 loop is CASSFGSGTNTDTQYF. The CDR3 DNA follows: TGCGCCAGCAGCTTTGGGTCCGGGACTAACACAGATACGCAGTATTTT. Filled out from reference TRBV5-1 and TRBJ2-3, the complete variable domain reads KAGVTQTPRYLIKTRGQQVTLSCSPISGHRSVSWYQQTPGQGLQFLFEYFSETQRNKGNFPGRFSGRQFSNSRSEMNVSTLELGDSALYLCASSFGSGTNTDTQYFGPGTRLTVL.

This clone was detected a few times. The chain combines TRBV15 with TRBJ1-2; D is ambiguous. With 1 base removed from V and 0 bases from J, the gap between germline ends came to 9 bases. The CDR3 has 15 amino acids. Germline values: CDR1 LNHNV, CDR2 YYDKDF (reference sequence). CDR3 bases: TGTGCCACCAGCAGAGGTGTGACCGCTAACTATGGCTACACCTTC. It specifies CATSRGVTANYGYTF.

This clone came up once. The genes are TRBV30 and TRBJ1-3; possibly TRBD1 for D (6 bases). Germline CDR1 and CDR2: GTSNPN and SVGIG (reference sequence). Trimming cost V 0 bases and J 3 bases, with 9 bases left between them. This CDR3 is built from 14 residues. CDR3 sequence (DNA): TGTGCCTGGAGTGTAGGGGGTGGTGGAAACACCATATATTTT. It is translated as CAWSVGGGGNTIYF.

The chain employs TRBV30 and TRBJ2-7, with D perhaps being TRBD1 or TRBD2 (6 bases each). This CDR3 spans 11 amino acids. V was clipped by 0 bases and J by 7 bases, with 7 bases between them. CDR1 is GTSNPN and CDR2 is SVGIG in the germline V gene (reference sequence). CDR3: CAWSVGGEQYF. The DNA for the CDR3 is TGTGCCTGGAGTGTAGGGGGGGAGCAGTACTTC. The variable domain in full, completed from reference TRBV30 and TRBJ2-7, reads SQTIHQWPATLVQPVGSPLSLECTVEGTSNPNLYWYRQAAGRGLQLLFYSVGIGQISSEVPQNLSASRPQDRQFILSSKKLLLSDSGFYLCAWSVGGEQYFGPGTRLTVT.

The J gene is TRBJ2-6, the V gene TRBV18; 7 bases agree with TRBD1. Per the germline V gene, CDR1 is KGHSH and CDR2 is LQKENI. V dropped 0 bases and J dropped 0; count of bases not matched to a gene: 8. The CDR3 has 19 residues. The CDR3 bases are TGTGCCAGCTCACCACCTTTAGGGGGCATATCCTCTGGGGCCAACGTCCTGACTTTC. This codes for CASSPPLGGISSGANVLTF. Full variable domain (outside the CDR3, taken from reference TRBV18 and TRBJ2-6): NAGVMQNPRHLVRRRGQEARLRCSPMKGHSHVYWYRQLPEEGLKFMVYLQKENIIDESGMPKERFSAEFPKEGPSILRIQQVVRGDSAAYFCASSPPLGGISSGANVLTFGAGSRLTVL.

This clone was recorded a few times. J is TRBJ2-1 and V is TRBV4-2, with 7 bases identical to TRBD2. Germline CDR1 is LGHNA and CDR2 is YNFKEQ. The CDR3 is 14 residues long. Trimming took 5 bases from V and 8 from J; bases not matched to a gene: 9. The CDR3 bases are TGTGCCAGCAGCTTGGGTGGGAGCGGGGATGAGCAGTTCTTC. It is translated as CASSLGGSGDEQFF.

Only one count was recorded for this clone. This chain uses TRBV11-2 with TRBJ2-7, with TRBD2 matching 10 bases. J gave up 4 bases and V 5 bases, and 5 bases lay outside the gene matches. CDR1 is SGHAT, CDR2 FQNNGV, per germline. The CDR3 sequence is 14 residues long. The CDR3 nucleotides read TGTGCCAGCAGCACCGTTAGCGGGAGGTACGAGCAGTACTTC. Its translation is CASSTVSGRYEQYF.

The V call is TRBV27, the J call TRBJ2-7; D gene uncertain. Germline V lookup: CDR1 MNHEY, CDR2 SMNVEV (reference sequence). The CDR3 has 13 amino acids. With 0 bases removed from V and 2 bases from J, the gap between germline ends came to 5 bases. CDR3 amino acids: CASSLSPAYEQYF. DNA of the CDR3: TGTGCCAGCAGTTTATCACCGGCCTACGAGCAGTACTTC.

This clone was seen a few times. J is TRBJ1-6 and V is TRBV10-1; no definite D call. Germline V gene sequence: CDR1 WNHNN, CDR2 SYGVQD (reference sequence). CDR3 length: 17 residues. With 1 base removed from V and 5 bases from J, the gap between germline ends came to 15 bases. CDR3 sequence reads: CASSELYARPNNSPLHF. Here the CDR3 DNA reads TGCGCCAGCAGTGAGTTATATGCCCGCCCCAATAATTCACCCCTCCACTTT.